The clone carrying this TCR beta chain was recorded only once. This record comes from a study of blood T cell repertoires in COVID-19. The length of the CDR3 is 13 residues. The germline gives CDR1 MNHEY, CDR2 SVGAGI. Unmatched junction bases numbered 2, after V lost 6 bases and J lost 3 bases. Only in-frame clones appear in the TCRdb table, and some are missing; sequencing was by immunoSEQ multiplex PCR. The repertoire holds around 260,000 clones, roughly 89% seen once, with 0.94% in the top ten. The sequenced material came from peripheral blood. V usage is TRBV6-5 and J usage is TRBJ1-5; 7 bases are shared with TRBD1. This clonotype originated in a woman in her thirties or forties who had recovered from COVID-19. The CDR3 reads CASRTGVNQPQHF. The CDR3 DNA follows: TGTGCCAGCAGAACAGGGGTCAATCAGCCCCAGCATTTT.